These 23 T cell receptor beta chains were sequenced from one sample in a study of blood T cell repertoires in COVID-19. The table came from immunoSEQ multiplex PCR; TCRdb's copy has only in-frame clones and leaves some out. This table has tens of thousands of clones, about 85% appearing once. Sequencing input: peripheral blood. The receptors come from a woman older than 75 with COVID-19, enrolled during active disease.

The genes are TRBV5-5 and TRBJ2-7; TRBD1 agrees at 9 bases. The germline V gene encodes CDR1 SGHKS and CDR2 YYEKEE (reference sequence). The CDR3 covers 15 residues. J was trimmed by 2 bases and V by 5 bases; bases with no gene match: 8. DNA for the CDR3: TGTGCCAGCAGAACACAGGGGGCGGGGGCCTACGAGCAGTACTTC. This encodes CASRTQGAGAYEQYF.

The gene calls are TRBV30 and TRBJ1-4; 7 positions agree with TRBD1. The CDR3 length is 13 residues. CDR1 and CDR2 from the germline V gene are GTSNPN and SVGIG (reference sequence). V was pared by 1 base and J by 5 bases, with 1 base of the junction left unmatched. CDR3 in amino acids: CAWSADRNEKLFF. For the CDR3, the DNA is TGTGCCTGGAGTGCGGACAGGAATGAAAAACTGTTTTTT.

The chain links TRBV19 to TRBJ2-1; 9 nucleotides agree with TRBD2. The CDR3 covers 16 residues. Germline V lookup: CDR1 LNHDA, CDR2 SQIVND (reference sequence). The V segment lost 2 bases and the J segment 13 bases; nucleotides outside the gene matches: 15. This CDR3 is CASSILRLAESPPQFF. For the CDR3, the DNA is TGTGCCAGTAGTATACTCCGACTAGCGGAGTCCCCCCCACAGTTCTTC.

In the case of this clone: Distinct nucleotide sequences in the sample also encode this CDR3. V is TRBV7-2 and J is TRBJ1-1; D is unclear. The CDR3 spans 14 residues. The germline V gene has CDR1 SGHTA and CDR2 FQGNSA. The germline V and J ends were trimmed by 1 base and 1 base, with 7 bases remaining between them. CDR3 nucleotides: TGTGCCAGCAGCTTAGGCCGGGGGAACACTGAAGCTTTCTTT. Its protein product is CASSLGRGNTEAFF.

The chain has TRBV9 and TRBJ2-1; TRBD2 agrees at 9 bases. From germline, CDR1 is SGDLS and CDR2 YYNGEE. The CDR3 has 15 amino acids. The ends lost 0 bases at V and 3 bases at J; junction bases unmatched: 1. CDR3 DNA sequence: TGTGCCAGCAGCGTAGATAGCGGGGGCTACAATGAGCAGTTCTTC. Translation: CASSVDSGGYNEQFF.

This clone was recorded only once. The chain joins TRBV5-1 to TRBJ2-1, with 11 bases matching TRBD2. Germline CDR1 is SGHRS and CDR2 is YFSETQ. The CDR3 extends over 15 amino acids. The V gene end was trimmed by 4 bases and the J gene end by 3 bases; junction bases not matched to a gene: 3. CDR3 DNA: TGCGCCAGCAGCCCGGGACTAGCGGACTACAATGAGCAGTTCTTC. Its translation: CASSPGLADYNEQFF.

This chain connects TRBV10-3 to TRBJ2-4, with 7 bases matching TRBD1. Germline CDR1 is ENHRY and CDR2 is SYGVKD. V shed 6 bases and J 2 bases; nucleotides not matched to a gene: 4. The CDR3 is made up of 14 amino acids. The CDR3 sequence is CAISEGAPKNIQYF. CDR3 DNA: TGTGCCATCAGCGAGGGGGCGCCCAAAAACATTCAGTACTTC.

V gene TRBV12-3 or TRBV12-4 combines with J gene TRBJ2-5; no definite D call. The CDR3 runs to 13 residues. V was trimmed by 1 base and J by 2 bases, leaving 5 bases between them. CDR3 residues: CASSLVSQETQYF. CDR3 nucleotides: TGTGCCAGCAGTTTAGTCAGTCAAGAGACCCAGTACTTC.

The rearrangement joins TRBV9 to TRBJ2-1; the D is unclear. The CDR3 consists of 12 residues. The germline V and J ends were trimmed by 1 base and 7 bases, with 6 bases remaining between them. Germline-derived CDR1 and CDR2 are SGDLS and YYNGEE. The CDR3 bases are TGTGCCAGCAGCGTATACGGGAATGAGCAGTTCTTC. It specifies CASSVYGNEQFF.

The chain joins TRBV14 to TRBJ1-1; TRBD1 might be the D (5 bases). Germline V CDR1 and CDR2: SGHDN, FVKESK. V gave up 7 bases and J gave up 4 bases, with 13 bases separating them. The CDR3 has 13 amino acids. CDR3 region: CASNQGGSTEAFF. The CDR3 DNA is TGTGCCAGCAACCAGGGCGGGAGCACTGAAGCTTTCTTT. Full variable domain (rest looked up from reference TRBV14 and TRBJ1-1): EAGVTQFPSHSVIEKGQTVTLRCDPISGHDNLYWYRRVMGKEIKFLLHFVKESKQDESGMPNNRFLAERTGGTYSTLKVQPAELEDSGVYFCASNQGGSTEAFFGQGTRLTVV.

The rearrangement links TRBV9 to TRBJ2-1; 8 bases map to TRBD1. The V gene's germline CDR1 is SGDLS and CDR2 YYNGEE. The junction had 14 bases not matched to a gene; V was cut back by 4 bases and J by 2 bases. The CDR3 is made up of 18 amino acids. CDR3 region: CASSKRVRTGRTYNEQFF. In DNA form, the CDR3 reads TGTGCCAGCAGCAAGCGAGTTCGGACAGGGCGTACCTACAATGAGCAGTTCTTC.

The J gene is TRBJ1-6, the V gene TRBV4-2; TRBD1 agrees at 7 bases. The CDR3 has 16 amino acids. Germline values: CDR1 LGHNA, CDR2 YNFKEQ. Trimming took 4 bases from V and 7 from J; bases not matched to a gene: 10. CDR3 bases: TGTGCCAGCAGCCCCGAGGAGGGACAGAGAAATTCACCCCTCCACTTT. Protein sequence: CASSPEEGQRNSPLHF.

The CDR3 sequence is CATHSYTGVSEQFF. The CDR3 bases are TGTGCCACCCATTCCTATACAGGGGTGAGTGAGCAGTTCTTC. The chain is built from TRBV10-3 and TRBJ2-1, with 7 positions matching TRBD1. Germline assignment: CDR1 ENHRY and CDR2 SYGVKD. The CDR3 length is 14 residues. With V trimmed by 10 bases and J by 9 bases, 15 bases remained unmatched.

The V and J genes are TRBV4-1 and TRBJ1-1; the D is unclear. CDR3 length equals 15 residues. With 0 bases removed from V and 5 bases from J, the gap between germline ends came to 13 bases. Germline CDR1 reads MGHRA; CDR2 reads YSYEKL. The DNA of the CDR3 is TGCGCCAGCAGCCAAGAGCACAGCTTACGGACTGAAGCTTTCTTT. Residues: CASSQEHSLRTEAFF.

The CDR3 region has the DNA TGTGCCAGCAGCTCTCTGTGGGGACAGGGGGGTGAGCAGTTCTTC. Protein sequence: CASSSLWGQGGEQFF. V gene TRBV27 combines with J gene TRBJ2-1; 11 bases match TRBD1. V lost 6 bases and J lost 9; bases outside the gene matches: 10. The CDR3 length is 15 residues. Per the germline V gene, CDR1 is MNHEY and CDR2 is SMNVEV (reference sequence).

The chain has TRBV3-1 (or the pseudogene TRBV3-2) and TRBJ1-2, with D maybe TRBD1 (6 bases). The CDR3 is made up of 13 amino acids. The germline gives CDR1 LGHDT, CDR2 YNNKEL (reference sequence). The V and J ends lost 4 bases and 4 bases respectively, with 10 bases between them. This chain's CDR3 is CASSPRQAYGYTF. CDR3 bases: TGTGCCAGCAGCCCCCGACAGGCCTATGGCTACACCTTC.

This chain connects TRBV7-3 to TRBJ2-3; D uncertain. Germline CDR1 and CDR2: SGHTA and FQGTGA. The CDR3 has 16 residues. The V end lost 4 bases, the J end lost 2 bases, and 16 bases lay between the germline ends. Here the CDR3 reads CASSSVGLANTDTQYF. In nucleotides, the CDR3 is TGTGCCAGCAGCTCCGTTGGCTTAGCTAACACAGATACGCAGTATTTT.

The rearrangement joins TRBV23-1 to TRBJ1-2, with D tentatively TRBD1 (5 bases). Being an ORF, TRBV23-1 has a function that is uncertain. V lost 2 bases and J lost 3, with 16 bases in between. This CDR3 region has 16 residues. Written as DNA, the CDR3 is TGCGCCAGCAGTCAAGGGGGGAGGGAGGGAGACTATGGCTACACCTTC. This encodes CASSQGGREGDYGYTF.

This chain links TRBV18 with TRBJ2-1; D is perhaps TRBD2 (5 bases). This CDR3 has 16 amino acids. V lost 4 bases to trimming and J lost 4 bases, with 17 bases between them. The germline CDR1 and CDR2 sequences are KGHSH and LQKENI. The CDR3, as DNA: TGTGCCAGCTCACGCAGCACTGGCGGGTCTTACAATGAGCAGTTCTTC. It codes for CASSRSTGGSYNEQFF.

This chain connects TRBV2 to TRBJ1-5; possibly TRBD1 for D (5 bases). CDR1 and CDR2 from the germline V gene are SNHLY and FYNNEI. The CDR3 has 14 residues. Trimming left V 6 bases short and J 1 base short, with 10 bases between. The CDR3 bases are TGTGCCAGCAGCATGACAGTGAGCAATCAGCCCCAGCATTTT. Amino acids: CASSMTVSNQPQHF.

This chain uses TRBV10-3 with TRBJ1-5; D unclear. The V end lost 3 bases, the J end lost 4 bases, and 10 bases lay between the germline ends. The CDR3 loop spans 14 amino acids. Looked up from germline, CDR1 is ENHRY and CDR2 is SYGVKD. Here the CDR3 reads CAISDPGLNQPQHF. CDR3 in DNA: TGTGCCATCAGTGATCCAGGATTAAATCAGCCCCAGCATTTT.

This clone was detected only once. J is TRBJ2-3 and V is TRBV27; 7 positions agree with TRBD1. Germline V gives CDR1 MNHEY, CDR2 SMNVEV (reference sequence). Losses at the gene ends were 5 bases for V and 6 bases for J; bases not matched to a gene: 8. The CDR3 covers 14 residues. The CDR3 DNA reads TGTGCCAGCAGTATTAGACAGGGATCGGATACGCAGTATTTT. Amino acid sequence: CASSIRQGSDTQYF.

The chain combines TRBV5-3 with TRBJ2-7; 9 positions agree with TRBD1. TRBV5-3 qualifies as an ORF whose function is uncertain. With 4 bases clipped from V and 5 bases from J, the junction kept 10 bases outside the gene matches. The CDR3 contains 15 residues. The CDR3 region has the DNA TGTGCCAGAAGCCTCCGGGACAGGGTCGTACACGAGCAGTACTTC. Its translation: CARSLRDRVVHEQYF.